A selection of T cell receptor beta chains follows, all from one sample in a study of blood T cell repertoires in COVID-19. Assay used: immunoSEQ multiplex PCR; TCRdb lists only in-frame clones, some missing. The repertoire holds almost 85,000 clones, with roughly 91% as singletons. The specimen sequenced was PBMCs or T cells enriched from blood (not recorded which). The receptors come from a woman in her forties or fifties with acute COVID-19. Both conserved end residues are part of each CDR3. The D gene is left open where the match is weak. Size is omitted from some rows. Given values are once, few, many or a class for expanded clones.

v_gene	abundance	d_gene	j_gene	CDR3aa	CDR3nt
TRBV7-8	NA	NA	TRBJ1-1	CASTLRMNTEAFF	TGTGCCAGCACCCTGAGAATGAACACTGAAGCTTTCTTT
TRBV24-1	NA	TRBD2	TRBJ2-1	CATRGTSGNNEQFF	TGTGCCACCAGAGGGACTAGCGGTAACAATGAGCAGTTCTTC
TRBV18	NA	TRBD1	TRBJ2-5	CASSPGQTQETQYF	TGTGCCAGCTCACCGGGACAGACTCAAGAGACCCAGTACTTC
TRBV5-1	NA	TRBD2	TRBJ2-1	CASSLVASGRAVSYNEQFF	TGCGCCAGCAGCTTGGTGGCTAGCGGGAGGGCCGTCTCCTACAATGAGCAGTTCTTC
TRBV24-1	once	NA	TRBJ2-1	CATSDVERPNEQFF	TGTGCCACCAGTGATGTCGAGCGGCCAAATGAGCAGTTCTTC
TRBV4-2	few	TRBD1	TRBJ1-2	CASSQDLQGADLYGYTF	TGTGCCAGCAGCCAAGATTTACAGGGGGCAGACCTCTATGGCTACACCTTC
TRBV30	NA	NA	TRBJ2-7	CASYGARGYEQYF	TGTGCCTCCTATGGGGCGCGAGGCTACGAGCAGTACTTC
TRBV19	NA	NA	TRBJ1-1	CASTSPGLIDGAFF	TGTGCCAGTACCTCCCCTGGGCTGATTGATGGGGCTTTCTTT
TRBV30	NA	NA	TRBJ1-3	CAWSHTPMGGNTIYF	TGTGCCTGGAGTCACACCCCGATGGGCGGAAACACCATATATTTT
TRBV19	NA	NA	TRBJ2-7	CASRARDFSSYEQYF	TGTGCCAGTAGGGCAAGGGACTTCAGCTCCTACGAGCAGTACTTC
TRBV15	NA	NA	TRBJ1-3	CATSRRTRGNTIYF	TGTGCCACCAGCAGGCGGACTCGTGGAAACACCATATATTTT
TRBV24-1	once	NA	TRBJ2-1	CATSGTRDMNEQFF	TGTGCCACCAGTGGAACCCGGGACATGAATGAGCAGTTCTTC
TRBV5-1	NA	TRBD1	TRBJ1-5	CASSLTGTGNQPQHF	TGCGCCAGCAGCTTAACAGGGACAGGCAATCAGCCCCAGCATTTT
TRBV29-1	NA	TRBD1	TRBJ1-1	CSVGAARGAEAFF	TGCAGCGTTGGGGCCGCCAGGGGGGCTGAAGCTTTCTTT
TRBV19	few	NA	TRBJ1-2	CASSPQGPNYGYTF	TGTGCCAGTAGCCCACAGGGACCCAACTATGGCTACACCTTC
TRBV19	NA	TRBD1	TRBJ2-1	CASSVQGAEQFF	TGTGCCAGTAGTGTGCAGGGGGCTGAGCAGTTCTTC
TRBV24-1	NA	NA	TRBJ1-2	CATSDTFTGFYGYTF	TGTGCCACCAGTGATACCTTCACCGGGTTCTATGGCTACACCTTC
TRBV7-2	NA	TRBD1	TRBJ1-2	CASSLVGQGDRTF	TGTGCCAGCAGCTTAGTGGGACAGGGTGATAGGACCTTC
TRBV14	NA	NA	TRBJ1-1	CASSPGVGTEAFF	TGTGCCAGCAGCCCAGGGGTGGGCACTGAAGCTTTCTTT
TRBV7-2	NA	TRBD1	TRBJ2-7	CATTADRGMYEQYF	TGTGCCACCACGGCGGACAGGGGCATGTACGAGCAGTACTTC
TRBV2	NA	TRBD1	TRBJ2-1	CATGQASYNEQFF	TGTGCCACCGGACAGGCCTCCTACAATGAGCAGTTCTTC
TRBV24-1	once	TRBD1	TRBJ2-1	CATSDPGQGRNEQFF	TGTGCCACCAGTGACCCTGGACAGGGGAGGAATGAGCAGTTCTTC
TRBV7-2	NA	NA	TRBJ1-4	CASSFLGGRGNEKLFF	TGTGCCAGCAGCTTTCTAGGGGGTAGGGGTAATGAAAAACTGTTTTTT
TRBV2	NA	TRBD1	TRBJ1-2	CASLGQANYGYTF	TGTGCCAGCCTCGGACAGGCGAACTATGGCTACACCTTC
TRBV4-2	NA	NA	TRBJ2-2	CASSRFGGGLEAGELFF	TGTGCCAGCAGCCGATTTGGGGGCGGACTGGAAGCCGGGGAGCTGTTTTTT
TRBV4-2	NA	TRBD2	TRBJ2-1	CASSQERTSGWPLFF	TGTGCCAGCAGCCAAGAAAGGACTAGCGGGTGGCCTCTGTTCTTC
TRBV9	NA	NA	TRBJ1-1	CASSTRGTYTEAFF	TGTGCCAGCAGCACCCGGGGGACCTACACTGAAGCTTTCTTT
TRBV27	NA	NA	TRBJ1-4	CASRGVATNEKLFF	TGTGCCTCACGCGGGGTGGCAACTAATGAAAAACTGTTTTTT
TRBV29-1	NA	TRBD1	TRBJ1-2	CSVGQGYGYTF	TGCAGCGTTGGACAGGGCTATGGCTACACCTTC
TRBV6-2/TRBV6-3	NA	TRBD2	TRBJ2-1	CASSYSWLAGVTEQFF	TGTGCCAGCAGTTACTCGTGGCTAGCGGGAGTAACTGAGCAGTTCTTC
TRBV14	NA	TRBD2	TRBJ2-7	CASSLGLAGGYEQYF	TGTGCCAGCAGCCTCGGACTAGCGGGAGGCTACGAGCAGTACTTC
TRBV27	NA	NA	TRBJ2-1	CASSRPDQLEYQFF	TGTGCCAGCAGTCGTCCGGACCAACTAGAGTACCAGTTCTTC
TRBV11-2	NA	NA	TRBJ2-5	CASSLDTAGETQYF	TGTGCCAGCAGCTTAGATACAGCAGGAGAGACCCAGTACTTC
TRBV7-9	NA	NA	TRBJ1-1	CASSYGGGTEAFF	TGTGCCAGCAGCTATGGGGGCGGCACTGAAGCTTTCTTT
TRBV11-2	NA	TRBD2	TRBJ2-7	CASSLSASGRTEQYF	TGTGCCAGCAGCTTATCAGCTAGCGGGAGGACCGAGCAGTACTTC
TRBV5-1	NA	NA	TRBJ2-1	CASSLSLQSYNEQFF	TGCGCCAGCAGCTTGAGCCTACAGAGCTACAATGAGCAGTTCTTC
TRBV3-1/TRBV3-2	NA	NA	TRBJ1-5	CASSQDPVQPQHF	TGTGCCAGCAGCCAAGATCCAGTTCAGCCCCAGCATTTT
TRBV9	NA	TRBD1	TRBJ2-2	CASSVAIRQGAGELFF	TGTGCCAGCAGCGTAGCGATAAGACAGGGGGCCGGGGAGCTGTTTTTT
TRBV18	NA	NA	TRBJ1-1	CASSPRNVRGGDTEAFF	TGTGCCAGCTCACCACGGAACGTCCGGGGGGGGGACACTGAAGCTTTCTTT
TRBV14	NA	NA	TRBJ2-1	CASSQVRANEQFF	TGTGCCAGCAGCCAAGTCAGGGCCAATGAGCAGTTCTTC
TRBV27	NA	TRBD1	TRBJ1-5	CASSPRDRGDHQPQHF	TGTGCCAGCAGCCCCAGGGACAGGGGTGATCATCAGCCCCAGCATTTT
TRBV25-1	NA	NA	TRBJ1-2	CASRPGTYTPHYGYTF	TGTGCCAGCAGACCGGGGACATACACCCCACACTATGGCTACACCTTC
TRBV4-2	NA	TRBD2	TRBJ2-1	CASSQGGGRAANEQFF	TGTGCCAGCAGCCAAGGTGGAGGGAGGGCCGCCAATGAGCAGTTCTTC
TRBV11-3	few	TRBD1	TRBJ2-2	CASSSRDRVRDTGELFF	TGTGCCAGCAGCTCCCGGGACAGGGTGCGGGACACCGGGGAGCTGTTTTTT
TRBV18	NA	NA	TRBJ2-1	CASSQASEASYNEQFF	TGTGCCAGCTCGCAAGCTAGCGAGGCATCCTACAATGAGCAGTTCTTC
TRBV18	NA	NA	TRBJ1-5	CASSVSEYSNQPQHF	TGTGCCAGCTCAGTCAGCGAATATAGCAATCAGCCCCAGCATTTT
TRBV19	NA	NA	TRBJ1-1	CASSIDIEAFF	TGTGCCAGTAGTATAGATATTGAAGCTTTCTTT
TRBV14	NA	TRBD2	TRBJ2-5	CASSQDWDSSGKYQETQYF	TGTGCCAGCAGCCAAGATTGGGATTCTAGCGGGAAGTACCAAGAGACCCAGTACTTC
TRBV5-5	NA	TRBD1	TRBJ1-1	CASSLTGDTEAFF	TGTGCCAGCAGCTTGACAGGGGACACTGAAGCTTTCTTT
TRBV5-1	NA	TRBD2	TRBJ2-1	CASSLGAGDYNEQFF	TGCGCCAGCAGCTTGGGAGCGGGAGACTACAATGAGCAGTTCTTC
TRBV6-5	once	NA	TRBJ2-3	CASSYSGATDTQYF	TGTGCCAGCAGTTACTCGGGGGCCACAGATACGCAGTATTTT
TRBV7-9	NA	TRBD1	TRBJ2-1	CASSGGGYNEQFF	TGTGCCAGCTCAGGGGGTGGCTACAATGAGCAGTTCTTC
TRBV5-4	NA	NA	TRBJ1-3	CASSLGHSGNTIYF	TGTGCCAGCAGCTTGGGGCACTCTGGAAACACCATATATTTT
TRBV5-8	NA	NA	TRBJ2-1	CASSSAGGEQFF	TGTGCCAGCAGCTCAGCCGGCGGTGAGCAGTTCTTC
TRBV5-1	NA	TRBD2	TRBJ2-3	CASSSGLAGGPSTDTQYF	TGCGCCAGCAGCTCAGGACTAGCGGGAGGGCCTAGCACAGATACGCAGTATTTT
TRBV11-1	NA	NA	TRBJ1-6	CASSFESSYNSPLHF	TGTGCCAGCAGCTTCGAGAGCTCCTATAATTCACCCCTCCACTTT
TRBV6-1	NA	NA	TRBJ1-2	CASSEKFNGGREGGYTF	TGTGCCAGCAGTGAAAAATTTAATGGAGGAAGAGAAGGTGGCTACACCTTC